The 6 T cell receptor beta chains below come from one sample, sequenced in a study of T cells in Graves' hyperthyroidism and ophthalmopathy. Using RNA transcripts as the source, TCR beta CDR3 regions were amplified. The study used the HTBI primer set for a first-round RT-PCR of the TCR CDR3. TCRdb independently ran MiXCR on the multiplex PCR reads; one entry per CDR3 protein. The top ten clones hold 10% of a sample with hundreds of thousands of distinct CDR3 sequences, less than 15% of them seen once. Sequenced: blood. These receptors were obtained from a woman aged 18 to 35 with Graves' hyperthyroidism.

This clonotype has ten or more counts. The chain links TRBV5-1 to TRBJ2-5; D gene unclear. Germline V gene data show CDR1 as SGHRS and CDR2 as YFSETQ. V shed 0 bases and J shed 9 bases, with 18 bases lying between them. This CDR3 contains 15 residues. The CDR3 here is CASSLDPVGGLAQYF. For the CDR3, the DNA is TGCGCCAGCAGCTTGGACCCGGTGGGCGGTTTGGCCCAGTACTTC.

The sample holds a few counts of this clonotype. This rearrangement joins TRBV4-1 to TRBJ2-1; 9 bases fit TRBD1. The length of the CDR3 is 13 residues. The trim removed 3 bases at V and 15 bases at J, leaving 9 bases unmatched. Germline V gene lookup returns CDR1 MGHRA and CDR2 YSYEKL. For the CDR3, the DNA is TGCGCCAGCAGCCAGATCGGACAGGGGTTCGGGTTCTTC. Amino acid sequence: CASSQIGQGFGFF.

A word on this clonotype: Just one base apart from a much larger clone, this may be a read error. This rearrangement joins TRBV29-1 to TRBJ2-3; 15 nucleotides match TRBD2. The CDR3 totals 18 residues. Germline V gives CDR1 SQVTM, CDR2 ANQGSEA. CDR3 in DNA: TGCAGCGTTAAGGGGACTAGCGGGAGGTCGTCTAGCATAGATACGCAGTATTTT. It is translated as CSVKGTSGRSSSIDTQYF.

This clonotype came up many times. The chain employs TRBV28 and TRBJ1-6; D remains ambiguous. Germline assignment: CDR1 MDHEN and CDR2 SYDVKM. Trimming left V 4 bases short and J 9 bases short, with 16 bases between. The CDR3 is made up of 15 amino acids. The CDR3 loop is CASSSYRLPGSPLHF. The CDR3 bases are TGTGCCAGCAGTTCTTATCGCCTGCCAGGTTCACCCCTCCACTTT. The variable domain in full, completed from reference TRBV28 and TRBJ1-6, reads DVKVTQSSRYLVKRTGEKVFLECVQDMDHENMFWYRQDPGLGLRLIYFSYDVKMKEKGDIPEGYSVSREKKERFSLILESASTNQTSMYLCASSSYRLPGSPLHFGNGTRLTVT.

This clonotype occurred many times. The genes are TRBV18 and TRBJ2-1; the match to TRBD2 covers 13 bases. The V gene end was trimmed by 5 bases and the J gene end by 2 bases; junction bases not matched to a gene: 12. This CDR3 comprises 19 residues. Germline V gene lookup returns CDR1 KGHSH and CDR2 LQKENI. DNA for the CDR3: TGTGCCAGCTCAAATAAAGGACTAGCGGGAGAGGTCACCTACAATGAGCAGTTCTTC. Encoded protein: CASSNKGLAGEVTYNEQFF. The variable domain in full, completed from reference TRBV18 and TRBJ2-1, reads NAGVMQNPRHLVRRRGQEARLRCSPMKGHSHVYWYRQLPEEGLKFMVYLQKENIIDESGMPKERFSAEFPKEGPSILRIQQVVRGDSAAYFCASSNKGLAGEVTYNEQFFGPGTRLTVL.

This clonotype was observed a few times. The chain joins TRBV13 to TRBJ2-5, with TRBD2 matching over 10 bases. CDR1 is PRHDT and CDR2 is FYEKMQ in the germline V gene (reference sequence). The CDR3 is 16 residues long. J was trimmed by 5 bases and V by 2 bases; bases with no gene match: 8. The CDR3 DNA reads TGTGCCAGCAGCTTATTTGAGGGACTAGCGTGGGAGACCCAGTACTTC. Its translation: CASSLFEGLAWETQYF.